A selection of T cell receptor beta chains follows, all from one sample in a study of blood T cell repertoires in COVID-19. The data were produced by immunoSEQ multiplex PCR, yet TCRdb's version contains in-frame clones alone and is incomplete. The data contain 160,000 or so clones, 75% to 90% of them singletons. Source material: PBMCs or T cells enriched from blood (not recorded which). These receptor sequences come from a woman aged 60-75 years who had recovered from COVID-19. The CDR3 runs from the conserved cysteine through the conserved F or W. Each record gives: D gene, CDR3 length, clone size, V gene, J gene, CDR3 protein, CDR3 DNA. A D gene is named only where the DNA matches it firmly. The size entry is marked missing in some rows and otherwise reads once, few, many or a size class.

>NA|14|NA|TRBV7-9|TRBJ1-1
CASSFGLQNTEAFF
TGTGCCAGCAGCTTCGGACTGCAGAACACTGAAGCTTTCTTT
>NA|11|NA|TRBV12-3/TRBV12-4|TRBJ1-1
CASSFQGGAFF
TGTGCCAGCAGCTTTCAGGGTGGGGCTTTCTTT
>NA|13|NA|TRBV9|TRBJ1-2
CASSVQGRSGYTF
TGTGCCAGCAGCGTACAGGGGCGGTCTGGCTACACCTTC
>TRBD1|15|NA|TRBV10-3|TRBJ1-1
CAISESGQGGTEAFF
TGTGCCATCAGTGAGTCGGGACAGGGGGGCACTGAAGCTTTCTTT
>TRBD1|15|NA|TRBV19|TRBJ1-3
CASSRDSDSGNTIYF
TGTGCCAGTAGCAGGGACAGCGACTCTGGAAACACCATATATTTT
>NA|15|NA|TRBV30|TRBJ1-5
CAYSAQIHSNQPQHF
TGTGCCTACTCAGCACAGATCCATAGCAATCAGCCCCAGCATTTT
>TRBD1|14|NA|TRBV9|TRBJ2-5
CASSAGGQGETQYF
TGTGCCAGCAGCGCTGGGGGACAGGGAGAGACCCAGTACTTC
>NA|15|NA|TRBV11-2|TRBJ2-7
CASSLAGRGEYEQYF
TGTGCCAGCAGCTTAGCTGGCAGGGGGGAGTACGAGCAGTACTTC
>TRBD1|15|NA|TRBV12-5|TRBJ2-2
CASGWDRESYGELFF
TGTGCTAGTGGCTGGGACAGGGAATCATACGGGGAGCTGTTTTTT
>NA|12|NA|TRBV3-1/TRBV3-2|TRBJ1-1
CASSLLNTEAFF
TGTGCCAGCAGCCTCTTGAACACTGAAGCTTTCTTT
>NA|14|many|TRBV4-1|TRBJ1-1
CASSQPSTGSEAFF
TGCGCCAGCAGCCAACCCTCCACGGGGTCCGAAGCTTTCTTT
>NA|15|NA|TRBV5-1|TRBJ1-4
CASSLDPATNEKLFF
TGCGCCAGCAGCTTGGACCCAGCAACTAATGAAAAACTGTTTTTT
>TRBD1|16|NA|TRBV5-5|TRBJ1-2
CASSTPSGTGVRGYTF
TGTGCCAGCAGCACGCCATCCGGGACAGGAGTTCGTGGCTACACCTTC
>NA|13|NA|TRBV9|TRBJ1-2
CASSVGVAYGYTF
TGTGCCAGCAGCGTAGGAGTAGCCTATGGCTACACCTTC
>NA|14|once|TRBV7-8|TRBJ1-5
CASSLGGFSQPQHF
TGTGCCAGCAGCTTAGGAGGGTTCTCTCAGCCCCAGCATTTT
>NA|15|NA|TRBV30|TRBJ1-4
CAWSSGYAGNEKLFF
TGTGCCTGGAGTTCAGGGTATGCTGGGAATGAAAAACTGTTTTTT
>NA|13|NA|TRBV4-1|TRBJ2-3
CASSWRVTDTQYF
TGCGCCAGCAGCTGGCGGGTCACAGATACGCAGTATTTT
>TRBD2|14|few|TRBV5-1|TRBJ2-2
CASSERTSDGELFF
TGCGCCAGCTCCGAAAGGACTAGCGACGGGGAGCTGTTTTTT
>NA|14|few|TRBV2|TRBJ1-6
CASRRTGQNSPLHF
TGTGCCAGCAGACGTACGGGACAAAATTCACCCCTCCACTTT
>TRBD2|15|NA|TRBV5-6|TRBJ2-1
CASSFEAGGYNEQFF
TGTGCCAGCAGCTTCGAAGCGGGGGGGTACAATGAGCAGTTCTTC
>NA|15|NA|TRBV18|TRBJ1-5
CASSDQANSNQPQHF
TGTGCCAGCTCCGACCAGGCAAATAGCAATCAGCCCCAGCATTTT
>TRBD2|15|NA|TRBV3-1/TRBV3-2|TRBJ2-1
CASSLSGGARNEQFF
TGTGCCAGCAGTCTTAGCGGGGGGGCACGCAATGAGCAGTTCTTC
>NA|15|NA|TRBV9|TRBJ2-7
CASSVGDSSSYEQYF
TGTGCCAGCAGCGTAGGGGACTCGAGCTCCTACGAGCAGTACTTC
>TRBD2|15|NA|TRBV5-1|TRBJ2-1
CASLLSSGGYNEQFF
TGCGCCAGCCTGTTGTCTAGCGGGGGATACAATGAGCAGTTCTTC
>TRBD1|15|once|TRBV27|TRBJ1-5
CASSFGQGSYQPQHF
TGTGCCAGCAGTTTTGGACAGGGAAGTTACCAGCCCCAGCATTTT
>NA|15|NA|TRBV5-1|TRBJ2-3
CASSTGLGITDTQYF
TGCGCCAGCAGCACGGGACTCGGCATCACAGATACGCAGTATTTT
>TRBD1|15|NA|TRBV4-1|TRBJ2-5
CASSQEDRVGETQYF
TGCGCCAGCAGCCAAGAAGACAGGGTTGGTGAGACCCAGTACTTC
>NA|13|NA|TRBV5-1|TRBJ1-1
CASSVDSISEAFF
TGCGCCAGCAGCGTGGACAGTATATCAGAAGCTTTCTTT
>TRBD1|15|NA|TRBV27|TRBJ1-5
CASSPQRQGTQPQHF
TGTGCCAGCAGTCCCCAACGACAGGGGACTCAGCCCCAGCATTTT
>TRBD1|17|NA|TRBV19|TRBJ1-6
CASTDNQGASYNSPLHF
TGTGCCAGTACCGACAATCAGGGGGCTTCCTATAATTCACCCCTCCACTTT
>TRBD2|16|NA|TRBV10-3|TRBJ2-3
CAISEAQRGGTDTQYF
TGTGCCATCAGTGAGGCCCAGCGGGGGGGCACAGATACGCAGTATTTT
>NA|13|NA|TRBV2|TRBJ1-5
CASSGDTPSPQHF
TGTGCCAGCAGTGGGGACACACCCTCGCCCCAGCATTTT
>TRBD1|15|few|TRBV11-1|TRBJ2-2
CASSQRDRDTGELFF
TGTGCCAGCAGCCAAAGGGACAGAGACACCGGGGAGCTGTTTTTT
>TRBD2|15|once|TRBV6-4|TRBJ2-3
CASKRSGGAADTQYF
TGTGCCAGTAAACGTAGCGGGGGGGCCGCAGATACGCAGTATTTT
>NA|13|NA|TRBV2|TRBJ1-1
CASALTGNTEAFF
TGTGCCAGCGCATTGACAGGGAACACTGAAGCTTTCTTT
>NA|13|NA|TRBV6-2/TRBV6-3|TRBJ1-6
CASSDTGYSPLHF
TGTGCCAGCAGTGACACGGGGTATTCACCCCTCCACTTT
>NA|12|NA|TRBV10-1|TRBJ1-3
CADTGSGNTIYF
TGCGCCGATACAGGTTCTGGAAACACCATATATTTT
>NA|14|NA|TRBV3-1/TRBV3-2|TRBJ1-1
CASSPAGVSTEAFF
TGTGCCAGCAGCCCCGCGGGGGTGAGCACTGAAGCTTTCTTT
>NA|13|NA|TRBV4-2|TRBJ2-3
CASSYLGADTQYF
TGTGCCAGCAGCTACCTAGGTGCAGATACGCAGTATTTT